This entry lists 20 T cell receptor beta chains sequenced from one sample in a study of blood T cells in healthy people across ages. Primers used in a second PCR of about 7 to 11 cycles were a sample-barcoded 5' primer and a J-beta primer mix. TCRdb reprocessed the 5' RACE reads with MiXCR, giving one entry per CDR3 protein. This table holds roughly 1.9 million distinct CDR3 sequences, 39% found once. The specimen was blood. The source is a human donor in good health.

There are a few counts of this clonotype. The chain has TRBV7-9 and TRBJ1-1; D is ambiguous. This CDR3 comprises 15 residues. Germline-derived CDR1 and CDR2 are SEHNR and FQNEAQ (reference sequence). The V end was cut by 1 base, the J end by 0 bases, with 9 bases between. The CDR3 region has the DNA TGTGCCAGCAGCTTAGGTTCCCTAATGAACACTGAAGCTTTCTTT. Protein: CASSLGSLMNTEAFF. The complete variable domain, with remaining parts taken from reference TRBV7-9 and TRBJ1-1, reads DTGVSQNPRHKITKRGQNVTFRCDPISEHNRLYWYRQTLGQGPEFLTYFQNEAQLEKSRLLSDRFSAERPKGSFSTLEIQRTEQGDSAMYLCASSLGSLMNTEAFFGQGTRLTVV.

The chain employs TRBV4-1 and TRBJ2-5; 8 bases map to TRBD2. Trimming cost V 2 bases and J 3 bases; bases outside gene matches: 5. Germline V gene data show CDR1 as MGHRA and CDR2 as YSYEKL. The CDR3 totals 15 residues. The CDR3: CASSQLPAGEETQYF. CDR3 in DNA: TGCGCCAGCAGCCAACTACCAGCGGGGGAAGAGACCCAGTACTTC.

The rearrangement joins TRBV4-3 to TRBJ2-1; D may be TRBD2 (5 bases). V lost 4 bases and J 4 bases, leaving 11 bases between the germline ends. The CDR3 totals 14 residues. Germline V gene data show CDR1 as LGHNA and CDR2 as YSLEER. The CDR3 DNA is TGCGCCAGCAGCCGAGAGGGAACATACAATGAGCAGTTCTTC. Encoded protein: CASSREGTYNEQFF.

This clonotype occurred a few times. The V and J genes are TRBV27 and TRBJ2-7; D possibly matches TRBD1 or TRBD2 (5 bases each). Germline-derived CDR1 and CDR2 are MNHEY and SMNVEV (reference sequence). Trimming cost V 8 bases and J 9 bases, with 17 bases left between them. The CDR3 extends over 12 amino acids. As DNA, the CDR3 is TGTGCCAGCCGGGGCAGGGCTACGATGCAGTACTTC. Amino acid sequence: CASRGRATMQYF.

This clonotype was detected only a few times. The genes are TRBV4-1 and TRBJ1-5, with a tentative D call TRBD1 (5 bases). V was shortened by 0 bases and J by 9 bases, with 12 bases between the two germline ends. CDR3 length equals 14 residues. Germline V CDR1 and CDR2: MGHRA, YSYEKL. The CDR3 DNA reads as TGCGCCAGCAGCCAAGAGAGGGGAATCGGGCCCCAGCATTTT. Protein sequence: CASSQERGIGPQHF.

This chain uses TRBV28 with TRBJ2-5; D uncertain. The ends were cut back, 2 bases at V and 5 bases at J, with 9 bases in the middle. This CDR3 region has 13 residues. Germline CDR1 MDHEN, CDR2 SYDVKM. CDR3 in amino acids: CASSLGWVETQYF. The CDR3, as DNA: TGTGCCAGCAGTTTAGGGTGGGTGGAGACCCAGTACTTC. Full variable domain (outside the CDR3, taken from reference TRBV28 and TRBJ2-5): DVKVTQSSRYLVKRTGEKVFLECVQDMDHENMFWYRQDPGLGLRLIYFSYDVKMKEKGDIPEGYSVSREKKERFSLILESASTNQTSMYLCASSLGWVETQYFGPGTRLLVL.

The chain employs TRBV6-2 or TRBV6-3 and TRBJ2-7; D is unresolved. The CDR3 is made up of 14 amino acids. Germline V lookup: CDR1 MNHEY, CDR2 SVGEGT. Trimming shortened V by 6 bases and J by 1 base, and 13 bases separated the two germline ends. CDR3 sequence reads: CASRRTTSSYEQYF. CDR3 nucleotides: TGTGCCAGCAGGCGAACGACCTCTTCCTACGAGCAGTACTTC.

V is TRBV5-6 and J is TRBJ1-2; the match to TRBD1 covers 7 bases. V lost 7 bases and J lost 3; bases outside the gene matches: 9. The CDR3 has 14 amino acids. Germline CDR1 reads SGHDT; CDR2 reads YYEEEE. The DNA of the CDR3 is TGTGCCAGCGGAAACCTCGACAGGGACTATGGCTACACCTTC. Protein: CASGNLDRDYGYTF.

V gene TRBV6-5 combines with J gene TRBJ2-7; 9 bases are a match to TRBD2. The CDR3 extends over 14 amino acids. V shed 7 bases, J shed 2 bases, and the junction held 6 bases outside the gene matches. The germline gives CDR1 MNHEY, CDR2 SVGAGI. DNA for the CDR3: TGTGCCAGCACCTGGGGCGGGGGGGCCTACGAGCAGTACTTC. It translates to CASTWGGGAYEQYF.

The chain is built from TRBV2 and TRBJ2-1, with D possibly TRBD2 on 5 matching bases. Germline CDR1 is SNHLY and CDR2 is FYNNEI. This CDR3 has 14 residues. With 8 bases removed from V and 4 bases from J, the gap between germline ends came to 15 bases. The CDR3 bases are TGTGCCAGCGGACGGGGTCTTCAGTACAATGAGCAGTTCTTC. Translation: CASGRGLQYNEQFF. The full variable domain, completed using reference TRBV2 and TRBJ2-1, is EPEVTQTPSHQVTQMGQEVILRCVPISNHLYFYWYRQILGQKVEFLVSFYNNEISEKSEIFDDQFSVERPDGSNFTLKIRSTKLEDSAMYFCASGRGLQYNEQFFGPGTRLTVL.

This clonotype was seen at least ten times. V usage is TRBV2 and J usage is TRBJ1-2; 9 bases map to TRBD1. Unmatched junction bases numbered 4, after V lost 5 bases and J lost 6 bases. CDR1 and CDR2 from the germline V gene are SNHLY and FYNNEI. The CDR3 is made up of 13 amino acids. The CDR3, as DNA: TGTGCCAGCAGTCGGGACAGGGTTGATGGCTACACCTTC. Residues: CASSRDRVDGYTF.

The chain links TRBV27 to TRBJ1-5, with D tentatively TRBD1 (6 bases). The CDR3 consists of 14 residues. Deletions cut 3 bases from V and 6 bases from J, with 12 bases between. Germline CDR1 reads MNHEY; CDR2 reads SMNVEV (reference sequence). DNA of the CDR3: TGTGCCAGCAGTTTCACGGGGGCTTCTCAGCCCCAGCATTTT. Translation gives CASSFTGASQPQHF.

This clonotype was detected only a few times. This chain uses TRBV20-1 with TRBJ2-5; no reliable D call. CDR3 size: 14 residues. CDR1 and CDR2 from the germline V gene are DFQATT and SNEGSKA (reference sequence). V was pared by 6 bases and J by 3 bases, with 17 bases between. The CDR3 spells CSAVLGSLEETQYF. The CDR3, as DNA: TGCAGTGCAGTCCTCGGAAGCCTCGAAGAGACCCAGTACTTC.

This clonotype was seen ten or more times. This chain joins TRBV7-9 and TRBJ1-2; D not resolved. This CDR3 is 18 amino acids long. Per the germline V gene, CDR1 is SEHNR and CDR2 is FQNEAQ (reference sequence). V lost 5 bases, J lost 5 bases, and 27 bases lay in between. The CDR3 DNA is TGTGCCAGCAGCCCCGGGAACCCAGTCACTACCCTACTTTATGGCTACACCTTC. It encodes CASSPGNPVTTLLYGYTF.

This clonotype was seen more than once but under ten times. The CDR3 region is CASSQDPGGSGELFF. The CDR3 DNA reads as TGTGCCAGCAGCCAAGATCCCGGGGGCTCCGGGGAGCTGTTTTTT. The chain couples TRBV4-2 to TRBJ2-2; D may correspond to TRBD1 or TRBD2 (6 bases each). CDR1 and CDR2 from the germline V gene are LGHNA and YNFKEQ. Trimming removed 0 bases from V and 6 bases from J, with 11 bases in between. There are 15 residues in the CDR3.

This clonotype occurred once. The chain joins TRBV6-5 to TRBJ1-6, with D unresolved. The V and J ends lost 6 bases and 4 bases respectively, with 10 bases between them. The CDR3 loop spans 14 amino acids. Germline lookup yields CDR1 MNHEY and CDR2 SVGAGI. The CDR3 DNA follows: TGTGCCAGCAGCTCGGCCTCTTATAATTCACCCCTCCACTTT. Its translation is CASSSASYNSPLHF.

The rearrangement uses TRBV27 and TRBJ2-5, with 7 bases identical to TRBD1. Germline loops: CDR1 MNHEY, CDR2 SMNVEV (reference sequence). The CDR3 extends over 15 amino acids. Germline trimming cut 6 bases from V and 2 bases from J; bases unmatched to any gene: 9. The CDR3, as DNA: TGTGCCAGCAGAAAGACAGGGCTATTACAAGAGACCCAGTACTTC. Translation: CASRKTGLLQETQYF.

This clonotype came up a few times. For the CDR3, the DNA is TGCAGTGCTAGATTTACAGGCCCCGGTACGGGGAGCACAGATACGCAGTATTTT. Its protein product is CSARFTGPGTGSTDTQYF. The chain joins TRBV20-1 to TRBJ2-3; perhaps D is TRBD1 or TRBD2 (5 bases each). Germline assignment: CDR1 DFQATT and CDR2 SNEGSKA (reference sequence). Trimming shortened V by 2 bases and J by 0 bases, and 21 bases separated the two germline ends. The CDR3 is 18 residues long.

The genes are TRBV7-2 and TRBJ2-3; D gene ambiguous. The V end lost 5 bases, the J end lost 7 bases, and 13 bases lay between the germline ends. The CDR3 covers 13 residues. CDR1 is SGHTA, CDR2 FQGNSA, per germline. CDR3 nucleotide sequence: TGTGCCAGCAGCGCTTTGGAAGGGAATACGCAGTATTTT. Translated, it gives CASSALEGNTQYF. The full variable domain, its missing parts supplied by reference TRBV7-2 and TRBJ2-3, is GAGVSQSPSNKVTEKGKDVELRCDPISGHTALYWYRQSLGQGLEFLIYFQGNSAPDKSGLPSDRFSAERTGGSVSTLTIQRTQQEDSAVYLCASSALEGNTQYFGPGTRLTVL.

The chain combines TRBV20-1 with TRBJ2-5; D is ambiguous. This CDR3 region has 14 residues. V was trimmed by 6 bases and J by 5 bases, leaving 19 bases between them. Germline CDR1 reads DFQATT; CDR2 reads SNEGSKA (reference sequence). The CDR3 DNA sequence: TGCAGTGCCCCTTTCGCTTCGAGTACGGAGACCCAGTACTTC. Its translation: CSAPFASSTETQYF.